Given below is one TCR beta chain in context. This specimen includes other DNA sequences encoding the same CDR3. Repertoires were generated with immunoSEQ multiplex PCR, while TCRdb's copy carries only in-frame clones and drops some. Of approximately 400,000 clones in the sample, 70% to 90% were seen once. These data belong to a study of Ad26.COV2.S vaccination and SARS-CoV-2 variants. The V gene's germline CDR1 is SGDLS and CDR2 YYNGEE. The ends were cut back, 0 bases at V and 2 bases at J, with 8 bases in the middle. There are 15 residues in the CDR3. Documented treatment: roughly 18 received Ad26.COV2.S at low or high dose, single or two shots; a few received placebo; per-sample allocation not given. The investigators took samples on day 63 after the first vaccine or placebo injection.

The sequencing used peripheral blood, collected in a trial of Ad26.COV2.S vaccine versus placebo. The J gene is TRBJ2-2, the V gene TRBV9; the D gene is possibly TRBD2 (6 bases). This receptor was taken from a person between 18 and 59 years old who received the Ad26.COV2.S COVID-19 vaccine or a placebo. CDR3 in amino acids: CASSVGLDNTGELFF. DNA of the CDR3: TGTGCCAGCAGCGTAGGACTAGACAACACCGGGGAGCTGTTTTTT.